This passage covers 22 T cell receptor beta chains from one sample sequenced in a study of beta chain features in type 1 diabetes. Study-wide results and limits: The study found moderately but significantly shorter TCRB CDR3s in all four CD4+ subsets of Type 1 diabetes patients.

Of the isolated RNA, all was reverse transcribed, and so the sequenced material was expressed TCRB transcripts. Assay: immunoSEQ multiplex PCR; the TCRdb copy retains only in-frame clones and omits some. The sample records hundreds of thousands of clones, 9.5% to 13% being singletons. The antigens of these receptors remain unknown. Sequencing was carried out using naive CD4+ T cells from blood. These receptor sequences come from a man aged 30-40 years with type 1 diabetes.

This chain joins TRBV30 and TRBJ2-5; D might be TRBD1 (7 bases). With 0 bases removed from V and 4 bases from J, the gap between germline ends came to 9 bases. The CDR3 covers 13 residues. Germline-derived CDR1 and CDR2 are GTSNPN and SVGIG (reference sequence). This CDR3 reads CAWSVQGGETQYF. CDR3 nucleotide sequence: TGTGCCTGGAGTGTCCAGGGGGGAGAGACCCAGTACTTC.

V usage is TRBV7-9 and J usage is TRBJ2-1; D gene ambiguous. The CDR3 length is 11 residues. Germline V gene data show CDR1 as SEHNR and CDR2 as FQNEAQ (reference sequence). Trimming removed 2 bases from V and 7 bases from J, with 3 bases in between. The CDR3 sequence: CASSLPNEQFF. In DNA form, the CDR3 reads TGTGCCAGCAGCTTACCTAATGAGCAGTTCTTC.

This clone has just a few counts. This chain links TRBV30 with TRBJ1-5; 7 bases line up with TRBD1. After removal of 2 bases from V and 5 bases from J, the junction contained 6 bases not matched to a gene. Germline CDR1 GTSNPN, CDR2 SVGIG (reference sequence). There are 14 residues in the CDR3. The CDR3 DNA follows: TGTGCCTGGAGTAGGACAGGTCAATATCAGCCCCAGCATTTT. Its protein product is CAWSRTGQYQPQHF. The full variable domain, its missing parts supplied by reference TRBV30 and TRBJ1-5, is SQTIHQWPATLVQPVGSPLSLECTVEGTSNPNLYWYRQAAGRGLQLLFYSVGIGQISSEVPQNLSASRPQDRQFILSSKKLLLSDSGFYLCAWSRTGQYQPQHFGDGTRLSIL.

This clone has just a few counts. The DNA of the CDR3 is TGTGCCAGCAGTCTTCGGGGGATACAAGAGACCCAGTACTTC. This encodes CASSLRGIQETQYF. J is TRBJ2-5 and V is TRBV6-5, with D possibly TRBD2 on 6 matching bases. The CDR3 covers 14 residues. The germline CDR1 and CDR2 sequences are MNHEY and SVGAGI. V was trimmed by 5 bases and J by 2 bases, leaving 12 bases between them.

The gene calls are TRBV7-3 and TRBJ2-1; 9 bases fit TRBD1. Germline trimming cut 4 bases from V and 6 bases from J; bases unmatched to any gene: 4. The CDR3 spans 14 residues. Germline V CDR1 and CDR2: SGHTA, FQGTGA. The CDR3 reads CASSSRDRVNEQFF. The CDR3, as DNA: TGTGCCAGCAGCTCCCGGGACAGGGTCAATGAGCAGTTCTTC.

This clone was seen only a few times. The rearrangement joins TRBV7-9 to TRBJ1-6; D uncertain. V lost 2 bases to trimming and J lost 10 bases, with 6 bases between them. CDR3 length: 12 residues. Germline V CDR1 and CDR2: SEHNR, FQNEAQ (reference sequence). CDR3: CASSLRSSPLHF. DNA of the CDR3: TGTGCCAGCAGCTTAAGGAGCTCACCCCTCCACTTT.

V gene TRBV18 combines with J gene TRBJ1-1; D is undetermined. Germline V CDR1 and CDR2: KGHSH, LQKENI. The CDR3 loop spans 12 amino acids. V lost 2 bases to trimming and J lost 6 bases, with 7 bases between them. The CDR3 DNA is TGTGCCAGCTCACCAGGGAGGCCTGAAGCTTTCTTT. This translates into CASSPGRPEAFF.

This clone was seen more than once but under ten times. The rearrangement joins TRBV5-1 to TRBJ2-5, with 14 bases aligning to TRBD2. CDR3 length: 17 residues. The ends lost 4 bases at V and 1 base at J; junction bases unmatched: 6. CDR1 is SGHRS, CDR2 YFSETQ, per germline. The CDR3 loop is CASSTGTSGRAQETQYF. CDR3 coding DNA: TGCGCCAGCAGCACCGGGACTAGCGGGAGAGCCCAAGAGACCCAGTACTTC. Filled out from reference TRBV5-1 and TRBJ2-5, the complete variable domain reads KAGVTQTPRYLIKTRGQQVTLSCSPISGHRSVSWYQQTPGQGLQFLFEYFSETQRNKGNFPGRFSGRQFSNSRSEMNVSTLELGDSALYLCASSTGTSGRAQETQYFGPGTRLLVL.

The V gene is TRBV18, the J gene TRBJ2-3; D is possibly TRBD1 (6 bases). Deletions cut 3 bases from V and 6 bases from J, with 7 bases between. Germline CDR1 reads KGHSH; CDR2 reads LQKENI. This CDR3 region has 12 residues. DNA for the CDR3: TGTGCCAGCTCACCTAGGGGGGATACGCAGTATTTT. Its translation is CASSPRGDTQYF.

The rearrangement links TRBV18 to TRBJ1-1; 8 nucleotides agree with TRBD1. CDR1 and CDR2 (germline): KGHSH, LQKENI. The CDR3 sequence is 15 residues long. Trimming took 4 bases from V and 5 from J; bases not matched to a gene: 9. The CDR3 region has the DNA TGTGCCAGCTCACAAGGGACAGGCGGCGGGACTGAAGCTTTCTTT. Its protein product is CASSQGTGGGTEAFF.

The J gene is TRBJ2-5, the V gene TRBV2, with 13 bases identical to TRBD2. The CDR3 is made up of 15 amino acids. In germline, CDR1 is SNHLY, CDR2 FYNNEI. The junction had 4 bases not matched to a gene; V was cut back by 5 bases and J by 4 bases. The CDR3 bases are TGTGCCAGCAGTCCACTAGCGGGGGGGCTAGAGACCCAGTACTTC. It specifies CASSPLAGGLETQYF.

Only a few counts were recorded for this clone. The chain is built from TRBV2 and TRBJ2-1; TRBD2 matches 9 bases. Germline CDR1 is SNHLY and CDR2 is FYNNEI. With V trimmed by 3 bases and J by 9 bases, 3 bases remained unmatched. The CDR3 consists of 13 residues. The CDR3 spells CASSEGGGAEQFF. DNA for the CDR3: TGTGCCAGCAGTGAGGGCGGGGGGGCTGAGCAGTTCTTC.

The CDR3 protein is CASSQERGRVETQYF. The CDR3 DNA sequence: TGTGCCAGCAGCCAAGAGCGGGGAAGAGTGGAGACCCAGTACTTC. This chain connects TRBV4-2 to TRBJ2-5; D perhaps matches TRBD2 (6 bases). The germline gives CDR1 LGHNA, CDR2 YNFKEQ. The CDR3 sequence is 15 residues long. Deletions cut 0 bases from V and 5 bases from J, with 13 bases between.

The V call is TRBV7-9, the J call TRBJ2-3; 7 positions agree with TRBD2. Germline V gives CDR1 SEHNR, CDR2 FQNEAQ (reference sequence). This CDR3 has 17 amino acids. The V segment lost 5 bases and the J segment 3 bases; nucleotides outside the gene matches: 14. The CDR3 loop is CASSPSSLSGATDTQYF. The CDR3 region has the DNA TGTGCCAGCAGCCCCTCCTCCCTCAGCGGGGCGACAGATACGCAGTATTTT.

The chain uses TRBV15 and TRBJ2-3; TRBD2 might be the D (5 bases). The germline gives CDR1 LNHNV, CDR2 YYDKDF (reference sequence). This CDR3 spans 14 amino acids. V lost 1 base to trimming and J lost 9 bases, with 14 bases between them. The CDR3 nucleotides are TGTGCCACCAGCAGAGCCCTGGGAGCTCGGACGCAGTATTTT. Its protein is CATSRALGARTQYF.

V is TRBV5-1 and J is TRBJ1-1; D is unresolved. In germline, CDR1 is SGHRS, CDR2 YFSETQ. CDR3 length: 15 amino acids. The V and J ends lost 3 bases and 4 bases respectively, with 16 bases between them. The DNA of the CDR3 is TGCGCCAGCAGCTCTGACGGGCGGGGAAGCACTGAAGCTTTCTTT. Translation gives CASSSDGRGSTEAFF.

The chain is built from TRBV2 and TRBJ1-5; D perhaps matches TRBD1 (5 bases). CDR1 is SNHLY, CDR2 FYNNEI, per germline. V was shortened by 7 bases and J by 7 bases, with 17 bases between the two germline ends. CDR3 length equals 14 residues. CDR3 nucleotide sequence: TGTGCCAGCACATCCCCGGGAGGGGCCCAGCCCCAGCATTTT. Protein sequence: CASTSPGGAQPQHF.

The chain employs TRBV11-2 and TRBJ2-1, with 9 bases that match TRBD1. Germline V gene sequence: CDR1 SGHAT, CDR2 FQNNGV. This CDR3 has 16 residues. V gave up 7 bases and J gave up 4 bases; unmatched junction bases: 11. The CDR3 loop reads CASTITTGGKYNEQFF. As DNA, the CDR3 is TGTGCCAGCACCATAACGACAGGGGGTAAATACAATGAGCAGTTCTTC.

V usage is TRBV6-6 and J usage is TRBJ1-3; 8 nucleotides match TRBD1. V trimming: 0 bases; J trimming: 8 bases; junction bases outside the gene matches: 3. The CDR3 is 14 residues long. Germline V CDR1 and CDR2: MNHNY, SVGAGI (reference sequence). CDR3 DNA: TGTGCCAGCAGTTACTCGAAACAGGGGGACACCATATATTTT. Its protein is CASSYSKQGDTIYF.

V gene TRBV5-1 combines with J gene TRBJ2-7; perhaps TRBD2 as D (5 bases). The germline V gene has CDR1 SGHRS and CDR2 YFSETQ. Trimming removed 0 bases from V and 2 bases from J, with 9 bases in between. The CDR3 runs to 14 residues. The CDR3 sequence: CASSLGPGTYEQYF. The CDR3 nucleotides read TGCGCCAGCAGCTTGGGTCCGGGAACCTACGAGCAGTACTTC.

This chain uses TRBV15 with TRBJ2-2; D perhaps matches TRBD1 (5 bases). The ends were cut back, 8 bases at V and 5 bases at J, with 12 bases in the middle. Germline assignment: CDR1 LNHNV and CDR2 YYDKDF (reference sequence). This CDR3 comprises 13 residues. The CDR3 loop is CATWQGRTGELFF. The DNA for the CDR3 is TGTGCCACCTGGCAGGGTCGTACCGGGGAGCTGTTTTTT. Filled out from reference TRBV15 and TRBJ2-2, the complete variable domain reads DAMVIQNPRYQVTQFGKPVTLSCSQTLNHNVMYWYQQKSSQAPKLLFHYYDKDFNNEADTPDNFQSRRPNTSFCFLDIRSPGLGDTAMYLCATWQGRTGELFFGEGSRLTVL.

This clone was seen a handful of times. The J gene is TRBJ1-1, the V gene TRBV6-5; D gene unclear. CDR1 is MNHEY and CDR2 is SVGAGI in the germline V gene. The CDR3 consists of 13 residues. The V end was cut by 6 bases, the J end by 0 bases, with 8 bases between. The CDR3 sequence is CASSLTVNTEAFF. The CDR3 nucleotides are TGTGCCAGCAGCTTAACAGTGAACACTGAAGCTTTCTTT.